The 29 T cell receptor beta chains below come from one sample, sequenced in a study of shared clonotypes between healthy human individuals. Assay used: immunoSEQ multiplex PCR; TCRdb lists only in-frame clones, some missing. This sample has some 2,400,000 clones; under 97% occur once, and the top ten carry around 0.13%. The sample was naive CD4+ T cells sorted from blood. As for subset: CD45RA+ positively selected. The source of these receptors is a man aged 18 to 29 in good health.

This chain joins TRBV4-1 and TRBJ2-3; 7 bases agree with TRBD2. CDR3 size: 15 residues. The germline gives CDR1 MGHRA, CDR2 YSYEKL. V lost 3 bases, J lost 6 bases, and 9 bases stayed unmatched. CDR3 nucleotide sequence: TGCGCCAGCAGCCAGGCGTCTAGCGGCCCCGATACGCAGTATTTT. Its translation: CASSQASSGPDTQYF.

CDR3 nucleotides: TGCGCCAGCAGCCCGCCCGGGACAGGGGTGGCAGTCACCTTC. It codes for CASSPPGTGVAVTF. The rearrangement joins TRBV5-1 to TRBJ1-2; 10 nucleotides line up with TRBD1. Per the germline V gene, CDR1 is SGHRS and CDR2 is YFSETQ. This CDR3 is 14 amino acids long. V lost 4 bases, J lost 13 bases, and 13 bases stayed unmatched.

This sequence joins TRBV5-1 and TRBJ2-2; a possible D gene is TRBD1 (5 bases). CDR3 length: 15 residues. Trimming cost V 1 base and J 3 bases, with 10 bases left between them. Germline V gives CDR1 SGHRS, CDR2 YFSETQ. The CDR3 DNA follows: TGCGCCAGCAGCTTGCAGGGTACCGACACCGGGGAGCTGTTTTTT. This sequence encodes CASSLQGTDTGELFF.

This clone was picked up one time. The gene calls are TRBV4-1 and TRBJ1-2, with 9 bases lining up with TRBD1. The CDR3 runs 14 residues. The germline V gene has CDR1 MGHRA and CDR2 YSYEKL. V lost 3 bases, J lost 4 bases, and 3 bases stayed unmatched. In DNA form, the CDR3 reads TGCGCCAGCAGCCAGGGACAGGGATCCTATGGCTACACCTTC. Translation gives CASSQGQGSYGYTF.

The chain is built from TRBV27 and TRBJ1-5, with D tentatively TRBD1 (5 bases). Germline assignment: CDR1 MNHEY and CDR2 SMNVEV (reference sequence). V lost 3 bases and J lost 4, with 13 bases in between. The CDR3 spans 15 residues. This chain's CDR3 is CASSFDRGRNQPQHF. DNA for the CDR3: TGTGCCAGCAGTTTCGACCGGGGCAGGAATCAGCCCCAGCATTTT.

This chain joins TRBV18 and TRBJ2-3; D unclear. This CDR3 region has 14 residues. CDR1 KGHSH and CDR2 LQKENI come from the germline V gene. Trimming removed 3 bases at V and 4 bases at J, with 11 bases between. CDR3 DNA sequence: TGTGCCAGCTCACCCGTTTTATCGGCAGATACGCAGTATTTT. Protein sequence: CASSPVLSADTQYF.

As regards this clone: The same CDR3 arises from other DNA sequences in this sample as well. The chain recombines TRBV7-9 with TRBJ2-3; D ambiguous. V shed 5 bases and J shed 0 bases, with 0 bases lying between them. This CDR3 has 11 residues. Germline V gene lookup returns CDR1 SEHNR and CDR2 FQNEAQ (reference sequence). The DNA for the CDR3 is TGTGCCAGCAGCAGCACAGATACGCAGTATTTT. This translates into CASSSTDTQYF.

The chain uses TRBV15 and TRBJ2-5; 7 nucleotides align to TRBD2. The CDR3 runs to 15 residues. Germline V lookup: CDR1 LNHNV, CDR2 YYDKDF (reference sequence). V lost 1 base, J lost 4 bases, and 6 bases stayed unmatched. The CDR3, as DNA: TGTGCCACCAGCAGAGCTGCGGGAGAGGGAGAGACCCAGTACTTC. It specifies CATSRAAGEGETQYF.

This clone has just one count. J is TRBJ1-1 and V is TRBV5-5; unclear D gene. Trimming removed 4 bases at V and 2 bases at J, with 18 bases between. CDR3 size: 16 residues. Per germline, CDR1 SGHKS and CDR2 YYEKEE (reference sequence). The CDR3 sequence: CASSPFNRVANTEAFF. The CDR3, as DNA: TGTGCCAGCAGCCCGTTCAATAGGGTGGCAAACACTGAAGCTTTCTTT.

This clone has only a few counts. The chain recombines TRBV2 with TRBJ1-2; maybe TRBD1 (6 bases). The CDR3 runs 12 residues. Germline V gene sequence: CDR1 SNHLY, CDR2 FYNNEI. Trimming pared 7 bases from V and 7 bases from J, leaving 13 bases between. This chain's CDR3 is CASTPETGGYTF. For the CDR3, the DNA is TGTGCCAGCACTCCGGAGACAGGTGGCTACACCTTC.

The chain joins TRBV28 to TRBJ2-7; 8 positions agree with TRBD2. This CDR3 region has 14 residues. V dropped 10 bases and J dropped 2; count of bases not matched to a gene: 10. CDR1 and CDR2 (germline): MDHEN, SYDVKM. CDR3 nucleotide sequence: TGTGCCACCATCCTAGCGGGTGGTGCCTACGAGCAGTACTTC. It encodes CATILAGGAYEQYF.

V is TRBV18 and J is TRBJ1-5; possibly TRBD1 for D (6 bases). Germline V gives CDR1 KGHSH, CDR2 LQKENI. CDR3 length equals 14 residues. V lost 2 bases, J lost 4 bases, and 9 bases lay in between. The CDR3 nucleotides are TGTGCCAGCTCACCATCAGGGGCGAATCAGCCCCAGCATTTT. It codes for CASSPSGANQPQHF.

This chain uses TRBV28 with TRBJ1-1; possibly TRBD1 for D (5 bases). Trimming took off 10 bases at V and 0 bases at J, with 15 bases between the two ends. Germline V gene sequence: CDR1 MDHEN, CDR2 SYDVKM. The CDR3 loop spans 14 amino acids. CDR3 residues: CATLQVPVNTEAFF. CDR3 bases: TGTGCCACCTTACAGGTACCCGTGAACACTGAAGCTTTCTTT. Filled out from reference TRBV28 and TRBJ1-1, the complete variable domain reads DVKVTQSSRYLVKRTGEKVFLECVQDMDHENMFWYRQDPGLGLRLIYFSYDVKMKEKGDIPEGYSVSREKKERFSLILESASTNQTSMYLCATLQVPVNTEAFFGQGTRLTVV.

The chain couples TRBV28 to TRBJ2-3; D unresolved. V lost 7 bases and J 9 bases, leaving 20 bases between the germline ends. The length of the CDR3 is 14 residues. Germline CDR1 is MDHEN and CDR2 is SYDVKM. The CDR3 DNA follows: TGTGCCAGCATCCTAAGGCCGAGGAGTGGAACGCAGTATTTT. This gives the protein CASILRPRSGTQYF. Full variable domain (outside the CDR3, taken from reference TRBV28 and TRBJ2-3): DVKVTQSSRYLVKRTGEKVFLECVQDMDHENMFWYRQDPGLGLRLIYFSYDVKMKEKGDIPEGYSVSREKKERFSLILESASTNQTSMYLCASILRPRSGTQYFGPGTRLTVL.

The chain joins TRBV6-1 to TRBJ2-6; D is undetermined. The CDR3 is made up of 16 amino acids. Germline CDR1 MNHNS, CDR2 SASEGT. Trimming cost V 4 bases and J 4 bases, with 14 bases left between them. In DNA form, the CDR3 reads TGTGCCAGCAGTGGTAACGAGATTTCCGGGGCCAACGTCCTGACTTTC. Protein: CASSGNEISGANVLTF.

This rearrangement joins TRBV10-3 to TRBJ2-5, with TRBD2 matching 9 bases. The CDR3 spans 14 residues. CDR1 ENHRY and CDR2 SYGVKD come from the germline V gene. The J segment lost 2 bases and the V segment lost 7 bases, leaving 5 bases of the junction unmatched. In nucleotides, the CDR3 is TGTGCCATCAAACTTGGACTAGCGCAAGAGACCCAGTACTTC. Translating gives CAIKLGLAQETQYF.

This chain connects TRBV27 to TRBJ2-3; D is ambiguous. V shed 2 bases and J shed 0 bases, with 9 bases lying between them. The CDR3 sequence is 15 residues long. CDR1 is MNHEY, CDR2 SMNVEV, per germline (reference sequence). CDR3 loop: CASSLGRYSTDTQYF. In DNA, the CDR3 is TGTGCCAGCAGTTTAGGGCGCTATAGCACAGATACGCAGTATTTT.

This chain joins TRBV11-2 and TRBJ2-6; unclear D gene. There are 16 residues in the CDR3. Germline loops: CDR1 SGHAT, CDR2 FQNNGV. Trimming left V 3 bases short and J 0 bases short, with 9 bases between. The CDR3 here is CASSFNSPSGANVLTF. CDR3 DNA sequence: TGTGCCAGCAGCTTCAATTCGCCCTCTGGGGCCAACGTCCTGACTTTC.

The chain links TRBV7-9 to TRBJ1-6; a possible D gene is TRBD1 (5 bases). Germline CDR1 and CDR2: SEHNR and FQNEAQ (reference sequence). This CDR3 contains 14 residues. V lost 5 bases to trimming and J lost 9 bases, with 14 bases between them. The CDR3 DNA reads as TGTGCCAGCAGCCCCAGAGGGGCAGGTTCACCCCTCCACTTT. Translating it yields CASSPRGAGSPLHF.

This chain connects TRBV30 to TRBJ2-2, with D hard to call. Trimming stripped 4 bases from V and 7 bases from J, with 7 bases between. Germline loops: CDR1 GTSNPN, CDR2 SVGIG (reference sequence). This CDR3 has 11 amino acids. The CDR3, as DNA: TGTGCCTGGAAGGGTGGCGGGGAGCTGTTTTTT. Its translation: CAWKGGGELFF.

The chain is built from TRBV5-5 and TRBJ2-2, with 9 positions matching TRBD1. V shed 3 bases, J shed 5 bases, and the junction held 5 bases outside the gene matches. This CDR3 comprises 15 residues. Germline loops: CDR1 SGHKS, CDR2 YYEKEE (reference sequence). CDR3 DNA sequence: TGTGCCAGCAGCTCGGGACAGGGTGTAACCGGGGAGCTGTTTTTT. This gives the protein CASSSGQGVTGELFF.

This clone was observed once. This chain joins TRBV7-8 and TRBJ1-1; D call uncertain. CDR3 length: 12 amino acids. The germline CDR1 and CDR2 sequences are SGHVS and FQNEAQ. V lost 2 bases to trimming and J lost 7 bases, with 8 bases between them. As DNA, the CDR3 is TGTGCCAGCAGCTTATATGTGGGTGAAGCTTTCTTT. Translation: CASSLYVGEAFF.

This chain joins TRBV2 and TRBJ2-6; 13 positions match TRBD2. The CDR3 is 19 amino acids. Losses at the gene ends were 4 bases for V and 4 bases for J; bases not matched to a gene: 10. Germline assignment: CDR1 SNHLY and CDR2 FYNNEI. CDR3 DNA sequence: TGTGCCAGCAGTGTACTAGCGGGGGGGCCGTCACCCGGGGCCAACGTCCTGACTTTC. Translated: CASSVLAGGPSPGANVLTF.

Of note for this clone: Other DNA sequences in the sample encode the same CDR3. The chain has TRBV11-2 and TRBJ2-7; D may be TRBD2 (5 bases). V lost 2 bases to trimming and J lost 0 bases, with 8 bases between them. The CDR3 extends over 14 amino acids. Per germline, CDR1 SGHAT and CDR2 FQNNGV. The CDR3 reads CASSLSGSSYEQYF. CDR3 DNA sequence: TGTGCCAGCAGCTTATCGGGGAGCTCCTACGAGCAGTACTTC.

DNA for the CDR3: TGTGCCAGCAGTCGTCCCCTCCCTTCCAAACCGTATTTT. Translation gives CASSRPLPSKPYF. V is TRBV7-2 and J is TRBJ2-3; D call uncertain. Germline V gives CDR1 SGHTA, CDR2 FQGNSA. The CDR3 runs 13 residues. V was shortened by 6 bases and J by 14 bases, with 21 bases between the two germline ends.

The chain couples TRBV4-1 to TRBJ2-5, with D uncertain. This CDR3 has 13 residues. Trimming took off 1 base at V and 3 bases at J, with 6 bases between the two ends. Germline CDR1 reads MGHRA; CDR2 reads YSYEKL. Here the CDR3 reads CASSQGEKETQYF. For the CDR3, the DNA is TGCGCCAGCAGCCAAGGGGAAAAAGAGACCCAGTACTTC.

CDR3 residues: CASSETTSPLHF. The DNA of the CDR3 is TGTGCCAGCAGTGAAACTACTTCACCCCTCCACTTT. The genes are TRBV6-1 and TRBJ1-6; no reliable D call. V was clipped by 2 bases and J by 9 bases, with 5 bases between them. There are 12 residues in the CDR3. In germline, CDR1 is MNHNS, CDR2 SASEGT.

DNA for the CDR3: TGTGCCAGCAGCTCCCCAGCGGGGGCAGATACGCAGTATTTT. Amino acids: CASSSPAGADTQYF. V and J are TRBV5-4 and TRBJ2-3; 8 bases line up with TRBD2. V lost 3 bases, J lost 4 bases, and 4 bases stayed unmatched. Germline V CDR1 and CDR2: SGHNT, YYREEE (reference sequence). This CDR3 is built from 14 residues.

The chain has TRBV2 and TRBJ2-7; TRBD2 might be the D (5 bases). CDR3 length: 13 residues. Between the trimmed V and J ends, which lost 3 bases and 4 bases, there was a span of 10 bases. CDR1 is SNHLY, CDR2 FYNNEI, per germline. CDR3 DNA: TGTGCCAGCAGTGACGACGGGAATTACGAGCAGTACTTC. This codes for CASSDDGNYEQYF.